This entry features one T cell receptor beta chain sequence. Documented time point: blood 2 weeks post-SBRT. Treatment given: 15 Gy SBRT to primary tumor, nephrectomy 4 weeks later. The table came from immunoSEQ multiplex PCR; TCRdb's copy has only in-frame clones and leaves some out. The sample holds roughly 120,000 clones, over 75% seen once. The sample is drawn from a study of radiation and T cells in renal cell carcinoma. The V and J ends lost 1 base and 8 bases respectively, with 10 bases between them. CDR3 length: 14 amino acids. Germline values: CDR1 SGHKS, CDR2 YYEKEE (reference sequence). This TCR was sampled from a woman aged 60-75 years with renal cell carcinoma. The sequencing here drew on blood, taken from a patient whose treatment included radiotherapy and nephrectomy. The rearrangement links TRBV5-5 to TRBJ1-6; a possible D gene is TRBD1 (5 bases). The CDR3: CASSLRSGYSPLHF. DNA for the CDR3: TGTGCCAGCAGCTTGCGGTCAGGGTATTCACCCCTCCACTTT.